This TCR beta chain emerged from a study of T cells in Graves' hyperthyroidism and ophthalmopathy (dated by TCRdb to the late 2010s). Broadly, across the study: Peripheral blood was sampled at the time of initial diagnosis, prior to any treatment. Prospective prediction of ophthalmopathy was tested in an independent validation cohort consisting of 18 hyperthyroidism patients and some 17 patients who later progressed to ophthalmopathy. TCR Vbeta CDR3 sequencing of some 140 peripheral blood samples (over 40 ophthalmopathy, approximately 80 hyperthyroidism and around 17 progressor patients) is reported in the paper. After blood sampling, hyperthyroidism patients were treated with methimazole at a starting dose of 30 mg daily, and ophthalmopathy patients were treated with high-dose intravenous methylprednisolone. For training and testing, the 80 to 100 patients in the discovery cohort were randomly divided in a 7:3 ratio. In addition, the study compared T-cell repertoires in thyroid tissue and in blood from over 5 Graves' hyperthyroidism patients. TCR V-J signatures able to tell the groups apart were searched for in a discovery cohort of more than 90 patients, of whom 43 had Graves' ophthalmopathy and roughly 58 had stable Graves' hyperthyroidism.

Amplification of TCR beta CDR3 regions was carried out from RNA transcripts. A first-round RT-PCR of the TCR CDR3 used the HTBI primer set with the Qiagen OneStep RT-PCR kit. Libraries were constructed in a second round of multiplex PCR, after which size selection and purification were performed. Libraries were sequenced paired-end with 100 bp reads on an Illumina HiSeq2000. As for the original processing: Raw data were processed with SOAPnuke, discarding reads with adapters, uncalled bases, mean Phred below 15, or no exact constant-primer or identifier match. High-quality paired reads were merged using COPE v1.2.5, and each unique nucleotide sequence was defined as a clonotype. MiTCR v1.1 was used to align clonotypes to the IMGT TRBV, TRBD and TRBJ reference segments. The analysis was restricted to V-J combinations with a frequency above 0.0001, which together covered 99% to 99.2% of the repertoires. A TCS score was defined as the ratio between F50 (clonal expansion) and ExV (chaos), using BLOSUM62-based TCRdist between CDR3 peptides within each V-J. Welch's t-statistics and random forest reduced just over 500 V-J features to fewer than 15, which were used in a naive Bayes classifier (R e1071). The public sequencing data were trimmed at Q25 with fastp and processed into clonotypes with MiXCR by TCRdb, which kept only in-frame beta chains. Records with the same CDR3 protein are collapsed into one entry carrying the most frequent genes and DNA. TCRdb's processing, not the authors' own work, is the source of the V and J calls. This sample has 300,000 to 350,000 distinct CDR3 sequences in its table, and around 16% of those were observed once. The ten largest clones represent around 33% of the sample.

Only a few counts were recorded for this clonotype. Its cognate antigen has yet to be identified. Nothing much larger sits one base from this clone, and base qualities are not available. Via the germline V gene (reference sequence), CDR1 is LNHDA and CDR2 SQIVND. Taken from cysteine to phenylalanine, the CDR3 has 15 residues. Kept here is only the CDR3 DNA, which spans 45 bases and is read in frame from base 1. V loses 2 bases of germline sequence and J loses 0 bases, and the interval between the two ends is 9 bases. Study-level results and caveats: No statistical method was used to set the sample size in advance, and investigators knew the group allocation. In validation, the model predicted progression to ophthalmopathy a median of roughly six months before onset, with approximately 71% sensitivity and nearly 75% specificity. Most expanded thyroid clonotypes (frequency above 0.001) were also found in blood, which suggests that blood repertoires may mirror thyroid immune responses. Ophthalmopathy was separated from stable hyperthyroidism by a 13 V-J signature model, with roughly 88% sensitivity and roughly 84% specificity obtained in cross-validation and 80%/75% obtained in testing.

A patient counted as having stable Graves' hyperthyroidism if no progression to ophthalmopathy occurred over 18 months of follow-up. Hyperthyroidism patients were aged 18 to 65 years and newly diagnosed, with disease duration of less than 2 months. Any patient with an uncontrolled infection, another autoimmune disease, pregnancy or lactation was excluded. Diagnoses relied on clinical symptoms, serum thyroxine and TRAb, thyroid ultrasound and orbital computed tomography. PBMCs were isolated from roughly 10 ml of fresh peripheral blood by Ficoll-Paque density gradient centrifugation. Total RNA was extracted with Trizol reagent, and quality was checked on an Agilent 2100 Bioanalyzer.

The clonotype originates from a man aged 30 to 45 with Graves' hyperthyroidism. Sequenced input: blood. The V and J segments used are TRBV19 and TRBJ2-3, with no D gene named confidently. The CDR3 region reads CASSIRQTSTDTQYF. The DNA sequence reads TGTGCCAGTAGTATACGGCAGACTAGCACAGATACGCAGTATTTT.